The 28 T cell receptor beta chains in this list originate from one sample, sequenced in a study of radiotherapy plus CTLA-4 blockade in lung cancer. Here immunoSEQ multiplex PCR was the method, and the copy in TCRdb shows in-frame clones only, minus some. Seen here are about 68,000 clones, 65% to 80% observed once, and the top ten hold roughly a tenth. This material consisted of peripheral blood, taken from a patient treated with radiotherapy plus ipilimumab. The receptors shown here come from a human donor with non-small cell lung cancer who had a complete response to radiotherapy plus ipilimumab.

The genes are TRBV5-6 and TRBJ2-7; D not resolved. Between the trimmed V and J ends, which lost 0 bases and 1 base, there was a span of 5 bases. This CDR3 comprises 13 residues. Germline-derived CDR1 and CDR2 are SGHDT and YYEEEE. The CDR3 sequence is CASSLGISYEQYF. The CDR3 DNA is TGTGCCAGCAGCTTGGGGATTTCCTACGAGCAGTACTTC. The whole variable domain, filled in from reference TRBV5-6 and TRBJ2-7, reads DAGVTQSPTHLIKTRGQQVTLRCSPKSGHDTVSWYQQALGQGPQFIFQYYEEEERQRGNFPDRFSGHQFPNYSSELNVNALLLGDSALYLCASSLGISYEQYFGPGTRLTVT.

The sample holds a few counts of this clone. The chain is built from TRBV10-1 and TRBJ2-7; 7 nucleotides match TRBD2. Germline V gene sequence: CDR1 WNHNN, CDR2 SYGVQD (reference sequence). The CDR3 covers 14 residues. With V trimmed by 3 bases and J by 6 bases, 8 bases remained unmatched. CDR3: CASSDAGVPGEQYF. In nucleotides, the CDR3 is TGCGCCAGCAGTGATGCGGGGGTGCCGGGCGAGCAGTACTTC.

The chain employs TRBV5-4 and TRBJ1-3; D is uncertain. This CDR3 spans 16 amino acids. V lost 2 bases, J lost 0 bases, and 12 bases lay in between. Germline loops: CDR1 SGHNT, CDR2 YYREEE (reference sequence). The DNA for the CDR3 is TGTGCCAGCAGCTTCGGGTCAAGAAGCTCTGGAAACACCATATATTTT. This codes for CASSFGSRSSGNTIYF. The full variable domain, completed using reference TRBV5-4 and TRBJ1-3, is ETGVTQSPTHLIKTRGQQVTLRCSSQSGHNTVSWYQQALGQGPQFIFQYYREEENGRGNFPPRFSGLQFPNYSSELNVNALELDDSALYLCASSFGSRSSGNTIYFGEGSWLTVV.

This clone came up a few times. The chain uses TRBV19 and TRBJ2-7; the D is unclear. This CDR3 contains 13 residues. Trimming left V 4 bases short and J 5 bases short, with 12 bases between. Germline CDR1 is LNHDA and CDR2 is SQIVND (reference sequence). DNA of the CDR3: TGTGCCAGTAGTAACACCATCCACCACGAGCAGTACGTC. Its translation is CASSNTIHHEQYV.

This clone came up once. This sequence joins TRBV7-2 and TRBJ2-7; the D gene is possibly TRBD1 (6 bases). Germline V lookup: CDR1 SGHTA, CDR2 FQGNSA. With 1 base removed from V and 3 bases from J, the gap between germline ends came to 7 bases. This CDR3 has 13 amino acids. The CDR3 sequence is CASSLGTVYEQYV. CDR3 nucleotide sequence: TGTGCCAGCAGCTTAGGGACAGTCTACGAGCAGTACGTC.

This rearrangement joins TRBV11-2 to TRBJ2-5; D is undetermined. Between the trimmed V and J ends, which lost 4 bases and 5 bases, there was a span of 14 bases. Germline assignment: CDR1 SGHAT and CDR2 FQNNGV. The CDR3 is made up of 14 amino acids. CDR3 in amino acids: CASSSQSRTETQYF. The CDR3 DNA reads TGTGCCAGCAGCTCCCAGAGTAGGACGGAGACCCAGTACTTC.

The chain joins TRBV10-3 to TRBJ1-2; maybe TRBD1 (6 bases). The CDR3 consists of 14 residues. In germline, CDR1 is ENHRY, CDR2 SYGVKD. The V gene lost 0 bases and the J gene lost 4 bases, with 9 bases spanning the gap. As DNA, the CDR3 is TGTGCCATCAGTGAGTCTAGCAGGGGCTATGGCTACACCTTC. This codes for CAISESSRGYGYTF.

In its sample, this clone was seen a few times. The rearrangement links TRBV5-1 to TRBJ1-2; possibly TRBD1 for D (5 bases). V lost 0 bases and J lost 8, with 14 bases in between. The V gene's germline CDR1 is SGHRS and CDR2 YFSETQ. This CDR3 region has 14 residues. CDR3: CASSLAPGVRGYTF. The CDR3 DNA reads as TGCGCCAGCAGCTTGGCCCCGGGGGTGAGGGGCTACACCTTC.

The V and J genes are TRBV2 and TRBJ1-5; D unresolved. Germline values: CDR1 SNHLY, CDR2 FYNNEI. V was shortened by 0 bases and J by 11 bases, with 14 bases between the two germline ends. The CDR3 is made up of 14 amino acids. The CDR3 region is CASSEAFGRASQHF. The CDR3, as DNA: TGTGCCAGCAGTGAAGCTTTCGGGAGGGCTTCCCAGCATTTT.

This clone has just one count. This chain uses TRBV11-3 with TRBJ2-2; D remains unclear. Trimming left V 4 bases short and J 3 bases short, with 15 bases between. CDR1 is SGHNT, CDR2 YENEEA, per germline. This CDR3 spans 16 amino acids. This CDR3 is CASSSLSASYTGELFF. CDR3 DNA: TGTGCCAGCAGCTCCCTTTCGGCTAGTTACACCGGGGAGCTGTTTTTT.

The table lists this clone with a count of one. The gene calls are TRBV6-5 and TRBJ2-5; 8 bases are shared with TRBD2. The CDR3 is made up of 15 amino acids. CDR1 and CDR2 from the germline V gene are MNHEY and SVGAGI. V gave up 2 bases and J gave up 5 bases; unmatched junction bases: 7. CDR3 nucleotides: TGTGCCAGCAGTTACGGGAGACTAGCGACGGAGACCCAGTACTTC. This encodes CASSYGRLATETQYF.

The gene calls are TRBV12-5 and TRBJ2-3; no clear D gene. Germline V lookup: CDR1 LGHNT, CDR2 FRNRAP. V lost 5 bases and J lost 0, with 18 bases in between. This CDR3 is 17 amino acids long. CDR3 sequence reads: CASGPDNWQASTDTQYF. CDR3 nucleotide sequence: TGTGCTAGTGGTCCCGATAATTGGCAGGCGAGCACAGATACGCAGTATTTT.

V usage is TRBV6-5 and J usage is TRBJ2-3; D not certain. Germline V gene sequence: CDR1 MNHEY, CDR2 SVGAGI. V lost 6 bases to trimming and J lost 3 bases, with 10 bases between them. The CDR3 is 13 amino acids. The CDR3 DNA is TGTGCCAGCAGGGTGAAGGGAACAGATACGCAGTATTTT. It encodes CASRVKGTDTQYF.

As regards this clone: An end of the junction differs from the germline gene, which may be a read error. The chain joins TRBV7-2 to TRBJ2-7; maybe TRBD1 (5 bases). Germline CDR1 is SGHTA and CDR2 is FQGNSA. The CDR3 is made up of 12 amino acids. CDR3 residues: CASSLRAGPPNF. For the CDR3, the DNA is TGTGCCAGCAGCTTAAGGGCAGGGCCCCCGAACTTC.

V usage is TRBV11-2 and J usage is TRBJ1-1; 7 bases are a match to TRBD1. Germline CDR1 SGHAT, CDR2 FQNNGV. V shed 6 bases and J 0 bases; nucleotides not matched to a gene: 7. This CDR3 comprises 15 residues. CDR3 DNA: TGTGCCAGCAGTTCAGGACAGGCCATGAACACTGAAGCTTTCTTT. Protein sequence: CASSSGQAMNTEAFF. The complete variable domain, with remaining parts taken from reference TRBV11-2 and TRBJ1-1, reads EAGVAQSPRYKIIEKRQSVAFWCNPISGHATLYWYQQILGQGPKLLIQFQNNGVVDDSQLPKDRFSAERLKGVDSTLKIQPAKLEDSAVYLCASSSGQAMNTEAFFGQGTRLTVV.

The CDR3 nucleotides read TGCGCCAGCAGCCAACCGACACAGTTCTATGGCTACACCTTC. It codes for CASSQPTQFYGYTF. The chain couples TRBV4-1 to TRBJ1-2; D not certain. V was shortened by 2 bases and J by 4 bases, with 11 bases between the two germline ends. CDR1 is MGHRA, CDR2 YSYEKL, per germline. This CDR3 spans 14 amino acids.

The chain uses TRBV6-5 and TRBJ2-4; D is perhaps TRBD2 (6 bases). This CDR3 is built from 15 residues. Per germline, CDR1 MNHEY and CDR2 SVGAGI. Trimming removed 5 bases from V and 6 bases from J, with 17 bases in between. CDR3 in amino acids: CASSQDGGRGNIQYF. CDR3 nucleotides: TGTGCCAGCAGTCAAGACGGGGGTAGGGGAAACATTCAGTACTTC.

The gene calls are TRBV7-2 and TRBJ1-5; D is perhaps TRBD1 (6 bases). Germline assignment: CDR1 SGHTA and CDR2 FQGNSA. There are 17 residues in the CDR3. The ends were cut back, 1 base at V and 6 bases at J, with 19 bases in the middle. CDR3: CASSLERGRSRSQPQHF. The CDR3 bases are TGTGCCAGCAGCTTAGAAAGGGGGAGATCAAGAAGTCAGCCCCAGCATTTT.

This chain links TRBV19 with TRBJ2-7; D is uncertain. Deletions cut 4 bases from V and 2 bases from J, with 12 bases between. Germline values: CDR1 LNHDA, CDR2 SQIVND (reference sequence). The CDR3 extends over 14 amino acids. The CDR3, as DNA: TGTGCCAGTAGTACAACGGACGGTACCTACGAGCAGTACTTC. It specifies CASSTTDGTYEQYF.

The chain carries TRBV7-9 and TRBJ2-1; 9 positions agree with TRBD2. This CDR3 has 14 residues. The V gene's germline CDR1 is SEHNR and CDR2 FQNEAQ (reference sequence). The V segment lost 1 base and the J segment 9 bases; nucleotides outside the gene matches: 4. This chain's CDR3 is CASSLESSGTEQFF. Here the CDR3 DNA reads TGTGCCAGCAGCTTAGAGTCTAGCGGGACTGAGCAGTTCTTC.

The rearrangement links TRBV29-1 to TRBJ1-1; 7 bases line up with TRBD1. The J segment lost 0 bases and the V segment lost 4 bases, leaving 2 bases of the junction unmatched. CDR1 SQVTM and CDR2 ANQGSEA come from the germline V gene. The CDR3 runs 13 residues. The CDR3 spells CSVVGQLNTEAFF. CDR3 sequence (DNA): TGCAGCGTTGTGGGACAGCTGAACACTGAAGCTTTCTTT.

The chain is built from TRBV10-3 and TRBJ1-5, with D maybe TRBD1 (6 bases). CDR1 is ENHRY, CDR2 SYGVKD, per germline. The CDR3 has 15 amino acids. The germline V and J ends were trimmed by 6 bases and 5 bases, with 17 bases remaining between them. For the CDR3, the DNA is TGTGCCATCAGGCCGGGACAACGAGGTCATCAGCCCCAGCATTTT. It codes for CAIRPGQRGHQPQHF.

J is TRBJ2-3 and V is TRBV6-5; TRBD2 is a possible D gene (6 bases). Per germline, CDR1 MNHEY and CDR2 SVGAGI. Between the trimmed V and J ends, which lost 2 bases and 2 bases, there was a span of 11 bases. CDR3 length: 15 amino acids. Here the CDR3 reads CASSYRSGFTDTQYF. The CDR3 DNA is TGTGCCAGCAGTTACCGTAGCGGTTTCACAGATACGCAGTATTTT.

V usage is TRBV5-1 and J usage is TRBJ2-5; TRBD1 is a possible D gene (6 bases). CDR3 size: 16 residues. Germline V gene lookup returns CDR1 SGHRS and CDR2 YFSETQ. The V end lost 0 bases, the J end lost 4 bases, and 16 bases lay between the germline ends. The CDR3 loop is CASSLVVTGTGETQYF. As DNA, the CDR3 is TGCGCCAGCAGCTTGGTGGTTACAGGGACGGGAGAGACCCAGTACTTC. The full variable domain, with the rest looked up from reference TRBV5-1 and TRBJ2-5, is KAGVTQTPRYLIKTRGQQVTLSCSPISGHRSVSWYQQTPGQGLQFLFEYFSETQRNKGNFPGRFSGRQFSNSRSEMNVSTLELGDSALYLCASSLVVTGTGETQYFGPGTRLLVL.

The chain is built from TRBV20-1 and TRBJ2-5; D is undetermined. This CDR3 has 11 residues. The germline CDR1 and CDR2 sequences are DFQATT and SNEGSKA (reference sequence). CDR3: CSAGSKETQYF. The DNA for the CDR3 is TGCAGCGCCGGTTCGAAAGAGACCCAGTACTTC.

This clone has just one count. J is TRBJ1-5 and V is TRBV15; no definite D call. This CDR3 comprises 12 residues. Between the trimmed V and J ends, which lost 2 bases and 6 bases, there was a span of 5 bases. Germline-derived CDR1 and CDR2 are LNHNV and YYDKDF (reference sequence). The CDR3, as DNA: TGTGCCACCAGCAGAAATGGTCAGCCCCAGCATTTT. It yields the protein CATSRNGQPQHF.

Written as DNA, the CDR3 is TGTGCCAGCAGGTCGACTAGTTCCTACGAGCAGTACTTC. As protein: CASRSTSSYEQYF. This rearrangement joins TRBV6-5 to TRBJ2-7, with a possible D match to TRBD2 (6 bases). The CDR3 is 13 residues long. Trimming cost V 6 bases and J 1 base, with 10 bases left between them. The germline gives CDR1 MNHEY, CDR2 SVGAGI.

The chain couples TRBV6-5 to TRBJ1-2, with a weak D call TRBD1 (5 bases). The germline CDR1 and CDR2 sequences are MNHEY and SVGAGI. This CDR3 has 15 amino acids. Trimming took 2 bases from V and 4 from J, leaving 14 bases between them. The CDR3 region is CASSYGQGYRYGYTF. The CDR3 coding sequence is TGTGCCAGCAGTTACGGTCAGGGTTACCGCTATGGCTACACCTTC.